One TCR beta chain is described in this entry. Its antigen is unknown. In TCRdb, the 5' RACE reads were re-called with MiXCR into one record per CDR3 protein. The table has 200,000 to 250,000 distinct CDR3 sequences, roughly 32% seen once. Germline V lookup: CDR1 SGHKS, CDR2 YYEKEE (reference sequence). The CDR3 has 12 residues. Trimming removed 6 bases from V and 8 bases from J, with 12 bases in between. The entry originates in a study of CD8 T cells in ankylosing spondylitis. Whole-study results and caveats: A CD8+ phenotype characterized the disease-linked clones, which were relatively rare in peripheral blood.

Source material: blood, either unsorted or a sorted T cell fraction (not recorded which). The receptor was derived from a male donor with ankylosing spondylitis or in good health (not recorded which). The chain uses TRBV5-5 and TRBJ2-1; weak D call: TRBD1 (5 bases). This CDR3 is CASTAGSDEQFF. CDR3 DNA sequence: TGTGCCAGCACCGCAGGGTCGGATGAGCAGTTCTTC. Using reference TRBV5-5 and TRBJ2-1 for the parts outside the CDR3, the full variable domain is DAGVTQSPTHLIKTRGQQVTLRCSPISGHKSVSWYQQVLGQGPQFIFQYYEKEERGRGNFPDRFSARQFPNYSSELNVNALLLGDSALYLCASTAGSDEQFFGPGTRLTVL.